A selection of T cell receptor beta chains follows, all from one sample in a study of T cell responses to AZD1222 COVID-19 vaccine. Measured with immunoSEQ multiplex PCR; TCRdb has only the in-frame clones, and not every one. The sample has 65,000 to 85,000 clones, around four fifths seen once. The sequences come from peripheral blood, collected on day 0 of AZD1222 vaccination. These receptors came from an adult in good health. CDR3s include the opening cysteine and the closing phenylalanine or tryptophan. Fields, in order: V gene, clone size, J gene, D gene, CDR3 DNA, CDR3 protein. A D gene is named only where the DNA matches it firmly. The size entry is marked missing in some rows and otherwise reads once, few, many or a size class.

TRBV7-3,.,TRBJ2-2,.,TGTGCCAGCAGCACTAGTATGACCGGGGAGCTGTTTTTT,CASSTSMTGELFF
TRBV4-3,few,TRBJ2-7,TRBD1,TGCGCCAGCAGCCGGACAGGGGGCCTCGTTTCCATCTACGAGCAGTACTTC,CASSRTGGLVSIYEQYF
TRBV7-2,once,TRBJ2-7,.,TGTGCCAGCAGCTTAGACGCCAGCTACGAGCAGTACTTC,CASSLDASYEQYF
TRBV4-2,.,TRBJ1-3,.,TGTGCCAGCAGCCAAGATACGGGCTCTGGAAACACCATATATTTT,CASSQDTGSGNTIYF
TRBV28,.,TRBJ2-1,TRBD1,TGTGCCAGCAGACAGGGGGCGCTTCCTGAGCAGTTCTTC,CASRQGALPEQFF
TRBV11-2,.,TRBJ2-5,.,TGTGCCAGCAGCTCCCGGGGGGCTCAAGAGACCCAGTACTTC,CASSSRGAQETQYF
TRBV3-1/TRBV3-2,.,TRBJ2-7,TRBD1,TGTGCCAGCAGCCAGGGGGACAGGGGCTACGAGCAGTACTTC,CASSQGDRGYEQYF
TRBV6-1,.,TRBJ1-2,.,TGTGCCAGCAGTGAAAGCGGCCAAGACAGTCGTCGTGGCTACACCTTC,CASSESGQDSRRGYTF
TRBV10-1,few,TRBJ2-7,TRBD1,TGCGCCCCAGGGGGCTCCTACGAGCAGTACTTC,CAPGGSYEQYF
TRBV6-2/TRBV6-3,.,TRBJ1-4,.,TGTGCCAGCAGCCCTAGGGACCTCCTTCTTAACCTTAATGAAAAACTGCTTTTT,CASSPRDLLLNLNEKLLF
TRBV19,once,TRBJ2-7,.,TGTGCCAGCAGGACGCGTCAGTACTTC,CASRTRQYF